This T cell receptor (beta chain) was recovered during a study of early T cells in non-severe SARS-CoV-2 infection. Notes on the study in general: In VDJdb matching, anti-spike CD8 responses were favored while private and CD4 specificities went missing.

About this clonotype itself: Its antigen is not known.

Individual cDNA molecules received unique molecular identifiers during library preparation. One entry per CDR3 protein results from TCRdb running MiXCR on the 5' RACE reads. The sample holds approximately 100,000 distinct CDR3 sequences, 13% to 15% seen once. The sequence derives from an adult who was a healthcare worker with PCR-confirmed SARS-CoV-2 infection or an uninfected control (not recorded which). The sequencing sample was made of whole blood.

CDR3 in amino acids: CASTPDTMIRQETQYF. CDR3 nucleotide sequence: TGTGCCAGTACCCCGGACACGATGATACGGCAAGAGACCCAGTACTTC. The chain is built from TRBV19 and TRBJ2-5, with D perhaps TRBD1 (5 bases). CDR3 length: 16 amino acids. CDR1 LNHDA and CDR2 SQIVND come from the germline V gene (reference sequence). V shed 7 bases and J shed 2 bases, with 20 bases lying between them.